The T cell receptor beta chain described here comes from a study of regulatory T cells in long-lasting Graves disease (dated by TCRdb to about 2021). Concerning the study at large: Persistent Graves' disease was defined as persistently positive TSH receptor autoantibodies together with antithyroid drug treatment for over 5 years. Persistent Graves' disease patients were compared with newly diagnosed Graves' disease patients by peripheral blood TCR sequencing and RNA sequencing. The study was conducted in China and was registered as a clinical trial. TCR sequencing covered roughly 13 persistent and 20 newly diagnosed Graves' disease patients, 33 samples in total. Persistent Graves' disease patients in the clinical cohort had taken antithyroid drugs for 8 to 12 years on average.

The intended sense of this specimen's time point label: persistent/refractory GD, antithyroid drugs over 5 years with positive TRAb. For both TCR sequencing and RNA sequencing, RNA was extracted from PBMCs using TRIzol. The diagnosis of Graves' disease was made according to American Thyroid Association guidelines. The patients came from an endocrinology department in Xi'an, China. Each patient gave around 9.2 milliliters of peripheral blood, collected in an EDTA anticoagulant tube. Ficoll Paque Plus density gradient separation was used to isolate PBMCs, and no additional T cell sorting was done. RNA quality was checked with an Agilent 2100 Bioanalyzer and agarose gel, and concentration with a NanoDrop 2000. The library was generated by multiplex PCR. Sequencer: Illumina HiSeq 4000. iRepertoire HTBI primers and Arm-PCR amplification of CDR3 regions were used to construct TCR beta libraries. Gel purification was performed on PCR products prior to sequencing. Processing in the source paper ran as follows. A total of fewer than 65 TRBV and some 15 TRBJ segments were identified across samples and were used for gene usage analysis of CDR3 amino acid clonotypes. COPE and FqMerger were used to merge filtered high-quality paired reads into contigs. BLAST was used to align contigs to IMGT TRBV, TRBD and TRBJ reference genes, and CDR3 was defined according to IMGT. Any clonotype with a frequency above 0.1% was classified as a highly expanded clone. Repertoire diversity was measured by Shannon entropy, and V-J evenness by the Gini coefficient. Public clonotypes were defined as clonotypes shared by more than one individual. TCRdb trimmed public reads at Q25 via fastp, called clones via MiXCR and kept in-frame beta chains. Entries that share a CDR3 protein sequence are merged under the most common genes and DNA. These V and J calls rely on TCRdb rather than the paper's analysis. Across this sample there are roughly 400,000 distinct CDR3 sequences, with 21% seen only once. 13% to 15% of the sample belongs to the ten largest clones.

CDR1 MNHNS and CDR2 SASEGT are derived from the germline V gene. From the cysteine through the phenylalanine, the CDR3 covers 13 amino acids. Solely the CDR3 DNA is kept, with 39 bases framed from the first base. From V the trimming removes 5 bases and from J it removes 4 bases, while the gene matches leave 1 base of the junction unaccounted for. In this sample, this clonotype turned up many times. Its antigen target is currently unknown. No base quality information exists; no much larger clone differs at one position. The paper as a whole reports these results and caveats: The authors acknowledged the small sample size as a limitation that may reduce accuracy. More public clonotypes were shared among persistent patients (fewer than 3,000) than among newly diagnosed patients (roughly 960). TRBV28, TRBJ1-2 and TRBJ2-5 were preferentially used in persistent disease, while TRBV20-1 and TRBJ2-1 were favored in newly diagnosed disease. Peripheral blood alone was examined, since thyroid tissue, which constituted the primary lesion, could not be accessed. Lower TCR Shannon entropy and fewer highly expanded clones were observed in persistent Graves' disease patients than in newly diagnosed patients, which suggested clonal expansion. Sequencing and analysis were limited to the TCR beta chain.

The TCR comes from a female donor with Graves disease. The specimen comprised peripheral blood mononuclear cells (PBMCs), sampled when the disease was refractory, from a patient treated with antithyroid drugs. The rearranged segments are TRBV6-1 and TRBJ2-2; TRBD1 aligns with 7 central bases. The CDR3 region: CASSRQGTGELFF. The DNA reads TGTGCCAGCAGTCGACAGGGCACCGGGGAGCTGTTTTTT.